This T cell receptor (beta chain) is drawn from a study of radiotherapy plus CTLA-4 blockade in lung cancer (dated by TCRdb to between 2017 and 2018). Regarding the study in general: Among the enrolled patients, about 19% had an objective response, and about 31% reached disease control. Overall study outcomes, separate from this receptor: The strongest predictors of response, as reported, were early dynamic changes in blood T cell clones along with a rise in serum interferon-beta after radiation. TCR clones derived from tumors expanded in peripheral blood after treatment with radiotherapy and ipilimumab.

Turning to this clone: What this receptor recognizes is not known. No quality values exist for individual bases; no much larger clone is one base distant.

The study evaluated CTLA-4 blockade (ipilimumab) given together with focal radiation therapy in patients who had chemo-refractory metastatic non-small-cell lung cancer. Libraries were constructed by the immunoSEQ multiplex PCR assay. TCRdb obtained this table from immuneACCESS and retained in-frame rearrangements with V and J assigned. These tables miss some clones; where compared with another copy, unresolved V genes account for less than half of the shortfall, and the remainder is unexplained. In this sample the table shows about 90,000 clones, less than 80% of which occur a single time. The ten top clones hold around an eighth of the sample. The CDR3 contains 14 residues, cysteine and phenylalanine counted. Kept here is only the CDR3 DNA, which spans 42 bases and is read in frame from base 1. Sequences SGHVS (CDR1) and FQNEAQ (CDR2) are obtained from the germline V gene. The V end loses 1 base and the J end loses 4 bases, and a stretch of 11 bases separates them.

The chain was built from TRBV7-8 and TRBJ2-7; the D assignment is uncertain and may be TRBD1 or TRBD2, with 5 bases supporting each. Sample: peripheral blood, taken from a patient treated with radiotherapy plus ipilimumab. The source is a human donor with non-small cell lung cancer that progressed on radiotherapy plus ipilimumab. Read as DNA, the sequence is TGTGCCAGCAGCTTAGTTGGGGACGCATACGAGCAGTACTTC. The resulting protein is CASSLVGDAYEQYF.